Listed here is a single T cell receptor beta chain. Its antigen is not yet known. This sample was taken from a study of cytomegalovirus exposure and HLA in healthy donors (dated by TCRdb to about 2017). Background on the whole study: In an earlier analysis of roughly 500 of the donors, approximately 300 Gb of sequence data and approximately 100 million unique TCR beta sequences from approximately 180 million T cells were reported. To predict cytomegalovirus infection status, the study brought together high-throughput TCR immunosequencing, statistical association of individual TCRs with disease status, and machine learning. A later analysis re-examined previously published TCR beta repertoires from about 700 donors and added high-resolution HLA genotyping to investigate patterns of TCR occurrence. A later genetic analysis took genome-wide SNP genotypes for about 55% of the 666 donors and used that subset as a discovery cohort. Roughly 5 DR-DQ haplotypes were treated as single units for association and clustering because of strong linkage in the cohort. Rather than using new phenotypic data, the later analysis identified candidate immune exposures from TCR beta sequences and from how often those sequences occurred across donors. The study was designed to test whether signatures of past pathogen exposure could be identified by cataloging public T cell receptors. The study profiled the T cell repertoires of under 700 subjects by immunosequencing and related them to cytomegalovirus serostatus. Among the roughly 400 genotyped donors, approximately 76% belonged to the genetic ancestry cluster associated with self-reported Caucasian donors. Donor age, sex, ethnicity and CMV serostatus were compiled alongside the repertoire data. Typing coverage differed by locus: A, B, C, DRB1 and DQB1 were typed in about 620-640 donors, DQA1 in approximately 520, DPA1 in roughly 590, and DPB1 in just under 490. Class I and class II HLA loci were covered by the typing at four-digit resolution. All discovery cohort repertoires had been generated using a single sequencing platform. Among about 400 genotyped donors of the cohort, an average of approximately 240,000 unique TCR beta nucleotide sequences was sequenced per donor, of which about 19% were non-productive. Along with the roughly 670-subject first cohort, a separate validation cohort of over a hundred different subjects was used. An early release that covered 500 to 800 HLA-typed donors contained approximately 300 gigabases of sequencing data and 85 million to 100 million unique TCR sequences. An earlier analysis of 587 of the donors used high-throughput TCR beta sequencing to judge whether each TCR beta V gene segment behaved as functional or pseudogenic.

The cohort was made up of hundreds of healthy bone marrow donors. Cohort members were all nominally healthy when sampled, although unrecorded immune exposures were likely present. The donor tested CMV seronegative, placing the donor among the approximately 360 seronegative members of the cohort. A peripheral blood sample was collected from each donor, and TCR beta sequencing was performed on peripheral blood mononuclear cells. Genomic DNA extraction from the blood cell samples was performed with the Qiagen DNeasy Blood Extraction Kit. The method behind the library was the immunoSEQ multiplex PCR assay. The multiplex PCR relied on a mix of 60 forward primers for TCR Vbeta segments and 13 reverse primers for TCR Jbeta segments. The CDR3 region of rearranged TCR beta genes was amplified from genomic DNA with a multiplex PCR assay. Amplified TCR beta libraries were sequenced as 87-base-pair reads on the Illumina HiSeq System. The original pipeline was this. A later analysis tallied roughly 80 million unique TCR beta chains across the 666 repertoires, and 10 million to 11 million of those chains were shared by two or more donors. Raw reads were error-corrected and collapsed into unique sequences with a nearest-neighbor algorithm that merged closely related sequences to remove PCR and sequencing errors. Alignment of CDR3 sequences to IMGT reference sequences was used to assign V, D and J gene segments. Each retained sequence needed at least a six-nucleotide match to both a V gene segment and a J gene segment. A rearrangement counted as productive if the CDR3 had no stop codons and remained in frame with V and J, and every other rearrangement counted as non-productive. CDR3 was defined by IMGT convention, running from the second conserved V-encoded cysteine to the conserved J-encoded phenylalanine. Sequences without an unambiguous match to a single V gene segment were excluded from the earlier analysis of over 500 of the donors. An earlier analysis of approximately 590 of the donors called V segments functional above 56.7% productive rearrangements and segregating when the between-donor standard deviation exceeded 5%. A statistical classification framework was built for diagnosing cytomegalovirus status from the catalog of TCR beta chain sequences. V and J gene assignment, in a later analysis, came from comparing TCR nucleotide sequences with IMGT/GENE-DB human TR gene sequences. In a later analysis, CDR3 sequences and most-parsimonious VDJ recombination scenarios were assigned using the TCRdist pipeline. In a later analysis, each TCR beta chain was defined by its CDR3 amino acid sequence together with its V-gene family, and reads without a unique V-gene family were excluded. A later analysis removed several hundred highly shared, low-generation-probability nucleotide sequences to deal with suspected cross-contamination and a sequencing artifact. In a later analysis, a clonal expansion index for each public chain was calculated from normalized within-repertoire ranks of inferred template counts. In a later analysis, generation probabilities were computed using a VDJ recombination model fitted to out-of-frame rearrangements, and the results were checked against IGoR. A later analysis scored TCR-TCR, TCR-HLA and TCR-CMV co-occurrence with hypergeometric tests, applying a repertoire-size bias correction to TCR pairs. To estimate false discovery rates, a later analysis permuted the HLA or CMV assignments 20 times. A later analysis grouped co-occurring TCRs with DBSCAN, adding TCRdist sequence similarity when clustering within HLA-allele-positive subsets. For co-occurrence clustering, repertoires with fewer than 30,000 or more than 120,000 public chains were excluded, along with a handful of repertoires with anomalous nucleotide sharing. Held by TCRdb, this immuneACCESS table contains in-frame sequences only and omits some clones. Under half of the omission traces to an unresolved V gene where checked; the cause of the rest is unknown. V and J calls and clone size are copied from that table; D and trimming were computed from the DNA. The sample's records list about 67,000 clones. Of the sample, about a sixth falls within the top ten clones.

V drops 5 bases and J drops 4 bases, leaving 11 bases in between. Sequences MNHEY (CDR1) and SVGAGI (CDR2) are obtained from the germline V gene. The CDR3 spans 13 residues, from the cysteine through the phenylalanine. The sequence is cut down to CDR3 DNA, 39 bases in frame from base 1. General study outcomes and caveats: Because some donors lacked HLA typing at each locus, the association tests relied only on the typed subset. Three of the identified cytomegalovirus-associated TCR beta chains were confirmed in vitro to be specific for cytomegalovirus antigens. The cohort was sequenced for TCR beta chains only, and without alpha or paired-chain data the features that could be detected were limited. The earlier analysis of 450 to 700 of the donors excluded 15 to 20 rarely observed V segments, including chromosome 9 orphons, because counts were too low. In an earlier analysis of around 600 of the donors, most TCR beta V segments appeared in productive rearrangements about 87% or about 30% of the time, broadly matching IMGT annotations. A total of 150 to 200 TCR beta chains were listed by the study as associated with cytomegalovirus. Assigning TCR associations to individual alleles was difficult when HLA alleles, especially DR and DQ, strongly co-occurred. According to a later analysis, most CMV-associated TCR beta chains appeared to be HLA-restricted, and the HLA associations seemed to be driven largely by CMV exposure. A later genetic analysis reported fewer N-insertions in productive TCRs among donors in an Asian-associated ancestry cluster than the approximately 700-donor mean. A later genetic analysis associated a missense DCLRE1C variant with V-gene and J-gene trimming of TCR beta chains, and an independent cohort replicated the association. Several of the top co-occurrence clusters appeared to be linked to parvovirus B19, influenza, CMV and Epstein-Barr virus, according to a later analysis. In a later analysis, TCR association rates were found to vary across HLA loci, with the most associated TCRs seen for DRB1 alleles and the fewest for HLA-C alleles. In a later analysis, HLA-associated TCR beta chains were found to be more clonally expanded and to have lower generation probabilities than equally common non-associated chains. In both the original and validation cohorts, the classifier was reported to diagnose cytomegalovirus status with high specificity and sensitivity. Roughly uniform sequencing depth across donors was assumed in presence/absence analyses, although this assumption may not hold. Across donors, most TCR sequences were observed very rarely, whereas some public TCRs were present in many individuals. Specific HLA alleles were associated with 18,000 or so TCR beta sequences at a false discovery rate of 0.05 in a later analysis. A further reported finding was that TCR beta sequences accurately predicted the HLA-A and HLA-B alleles for most subjects in the first cohort. For the cohort, immune exposure information was limited to CMV serostatus. Because the 87-base-pair reads could not distinguish some IMGT-functional V segments, including TRBV6-2 and TRBV6-3, those segments were excluded. Linkage disequilibrium might explain the correlated functional status among segregating V segments, but an unknown experimental factor could not be ruled out. The authors suggested that the approach could potentially be extended to other disease states and immunological phenotypes. A group of highly shared sequence variants was considered likely to be a technical artifact of the sequencing pipeline.

The material sequenced was PBMCs. This sequence uses TRBV6-5 and TRBJ1-2; the D region possibly corresponds to TRBD1 (5 bases align). The sequence was collected from a boy younger than 18 in good health and CMV-seronegative. CDR3 reads: CASSEDRLYGYTF. The DNA is TGTGCCAGCAGTGAAGACAGACTCTATGGCTACACCTTC.